This entry lists 5 T cell receptor beta chains sequenced from one sample in a study of tumor-infiltrating lymphocytes in localized non-small cell lung cancer. The method was immunoSEQ multiplex PCR; TCRdb's version includes in-frame clones alone and lacks a portion of them. Among over 15,000 clones listed, approximately 79% were seen once. Specimen: lung tumor tissue. These receptors were taken from a human donor with non-small cell lung cancer.

This sequence joins TRBV7-3 and TRBJ1-2; TRBD1 matches at 7 bases. After removal of 1 base from V and 6 bases from J, the junction contained 8 bases not matched to a gene. The CDR3 is 15 residues long. Germline-derived CDR1 and CDR2 are SGHTA and FQGTGA. The chain's CDR3 is CASSLIKKGAHGYTF. CDR3 DNA sequence: TGTGCCAGCAGCTTAATAAAGAAGGGGGCACATGGCTACACCTTC.

V and J are TRBV10-3 and TRBJ2-5; tentative D call: TRBD2 (6 bases). The CDR3 spans 12 residues. V lost 6 bases and J lost 5, with 10 bases in between. The germline CDR1 and CDR2 sequences are ENHRY and SYGVKD. As DNA, the CDR3 is TGTGCCATCAGCGGCCGGGGGGAGACCCAGTACTTC. It yields the protein CAISGRGETQYF.

The chain has TRBV28 and TRBJ2-7, with D tentatively TRBD1 (7 bases). V was trimmed by 6 bases and J by 5 bases, leaving 17 bases between them. This CDR3 has 14 amino acids. Germline V CDR1 and CDR2: MDHEN, SYDVKM. In nucleotides, the CDR3 is TGTGCCAGCAGGTCTGGAGGGGGCGGGAACGAGCAGTACTTC. Protein sequence: CASRSGGGGNEQYF.

V gene TRBV18 combines with J gene TRBJ1-2; D uncertain. V lost 0 bases to trimming and J lost 7 bases, with 6 bases between them. Germline V gene sequence: CDR1 KGHSH, CDR2 LQKENI. The CDR3 is made up of 12 amino acids. CDR3 DNA sequence: TGTGCCAGCTCACCACCGGGTCCTGGCTACACCTTC. Its protein is CASSPPGPGYTF.

The V and J genes are TRBV2 and TRBJ2-1; D perhaps matches TRBD1 (5 bases). Per the germline V gene, CDR1 is SNHLY and CDR2 is FYNNEI. The CDR3 covers 15 residues. V dropped 8 bases and J dropped 0 bases, with 14 bases sitting between them. This CDR3 is CASLLDTSSYNEQFF. CDR3 in DNA: TGTGCCAGCCTCTTGGACACCAGCTCCTACAATGAGCAGTTCTTC.